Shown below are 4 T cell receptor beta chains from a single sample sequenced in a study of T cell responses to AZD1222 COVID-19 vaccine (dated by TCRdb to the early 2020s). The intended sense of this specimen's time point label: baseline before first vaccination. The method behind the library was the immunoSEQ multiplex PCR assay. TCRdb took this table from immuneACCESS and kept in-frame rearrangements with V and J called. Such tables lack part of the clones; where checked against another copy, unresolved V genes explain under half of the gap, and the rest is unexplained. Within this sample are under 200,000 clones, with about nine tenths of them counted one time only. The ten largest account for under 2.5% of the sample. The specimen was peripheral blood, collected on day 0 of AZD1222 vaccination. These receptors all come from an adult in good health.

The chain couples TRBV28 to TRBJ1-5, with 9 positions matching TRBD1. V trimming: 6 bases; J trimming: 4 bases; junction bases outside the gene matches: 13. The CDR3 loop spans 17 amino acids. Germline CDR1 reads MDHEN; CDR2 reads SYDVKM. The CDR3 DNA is TGTGCCAGCAGAACTCCCACCGGGACAGGGAGAAATCAGCCCCAGCATTTT. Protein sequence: CASRTPTGTGRNQPQHF. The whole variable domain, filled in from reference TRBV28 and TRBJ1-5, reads DVKVTQSSRYLVKRTGEKVFLECVQDMDHENMFWYRQDPGLGLRLIYFSYDVKMKEKGDIPEGYSVSREKKERFSLILESASTNQTSMYLCASRTPTGTGRNQPQHFGDGTRLSIL.

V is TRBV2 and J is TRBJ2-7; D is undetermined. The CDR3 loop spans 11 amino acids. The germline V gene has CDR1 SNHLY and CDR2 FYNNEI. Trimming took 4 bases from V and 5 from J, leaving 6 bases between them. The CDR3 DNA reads TGTGCCAGCAGTGTAAGGAACGAGCAGTACTTC. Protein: CASSVRNEQYF.

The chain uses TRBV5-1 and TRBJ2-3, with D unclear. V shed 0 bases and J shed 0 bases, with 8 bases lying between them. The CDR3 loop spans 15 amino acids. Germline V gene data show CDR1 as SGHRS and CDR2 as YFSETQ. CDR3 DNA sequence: TGCGCCAGCAGCTTGGGTCCGAGTAGCACAGATACGCAGTATTTT. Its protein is CASSLGPSSTDTQYF.

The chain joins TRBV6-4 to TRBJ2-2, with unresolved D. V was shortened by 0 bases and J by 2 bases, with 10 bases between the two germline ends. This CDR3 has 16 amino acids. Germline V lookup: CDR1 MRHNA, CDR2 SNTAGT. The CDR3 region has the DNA TGTGCCAGCAGTGACTCAGGGCAGCTAAACACCGGGGAGCTGTTTTTT. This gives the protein CASSDSGQLNTGELFF.